This entry concerns a single TCR beta chain. This sample was included in a study of blood T cell repertoires in COVID-19. Looking at the study overall: Both acute and convalescent COVID-19 samples were obtained from the United States, Italy and Spain. The cDNA or gDNA used as material had been derived from T cells, B-cell-depleted T cells, or PBMCs.

There are 17 residues in the CDR3. The V gene's germline CDR1 is MDHEN and CDR2 SYDVKM. V was clipped by 5 bases and J by 3 bases; unmatched bases: 10. TCRdb's copy holds only in-frame clones and misses some; the assay was immunoSEQ multiplex PCR. The repertoire consists of 150,000 to 200,000 clones, with approximately 81% occurring once and the leading ten covering around a sixth. The receptor was derived from a person between 65 and 79 years old with COVID-19, enrolled during active disease. The chain combines TRBV28 with TRBJ2-7; 13 bases match TRBD2. The sequencing sample was made of peripheral blood. Written as DNA, the CDR3 is TGTGCCAGCAGTGAAACTAGCGGGGGGGCCGGTCTCTACGAGCAGTACTTC. Translation: CASSETSGGAGLYEQYF.